This T cell receptor beta chain was identified during a study of blood T cell repertoires in COVID-19. Here immunoSEQ multiplex PCR was the method, and the copy in TCRdb shows in-frame clones only, minus some. Of around 100,000 clones in the sample, approximately 90% were seen once. CDR3 size: 18 residues. CDR1 MNHEY and CDR2 SVGEGT come from the germline V gene. The V segment lost 2 bases and the J segment 5 bases; nucleotides outside the gene matches: 13. The chain couples TRBV6-2 or TRBV6-3 to TRBJ2-3, with 10 positions matching TRBD2. The sequenced sample was peripheral blood. This receptor was identified in a woman of 80 years or more with acute or convalescent COVID-19. CDR3 sequence: CASSYLAEAGGSGDTQYF. The DNA for the CDR3 is TGTGCCAGCAGTTACCTCGCCGAAGCGGGGGGGTCCGGAGATACGCAGTATTTT.